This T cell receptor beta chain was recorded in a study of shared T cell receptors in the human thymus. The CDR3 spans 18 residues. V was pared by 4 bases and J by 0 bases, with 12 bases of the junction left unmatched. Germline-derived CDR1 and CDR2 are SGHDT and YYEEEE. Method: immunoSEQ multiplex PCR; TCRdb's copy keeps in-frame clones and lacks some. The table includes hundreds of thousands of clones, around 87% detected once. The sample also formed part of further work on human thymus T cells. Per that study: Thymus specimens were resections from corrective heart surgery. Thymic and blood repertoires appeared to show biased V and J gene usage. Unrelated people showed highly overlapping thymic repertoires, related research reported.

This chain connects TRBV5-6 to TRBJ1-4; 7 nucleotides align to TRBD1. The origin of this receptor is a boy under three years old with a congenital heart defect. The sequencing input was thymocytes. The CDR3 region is CASSLGGDRYATNEKLFF. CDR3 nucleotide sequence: TGTGCCAGCAGCCTGGGGGGGGACAGATACGCAACTAATGAAAAACTGTTTTTT.